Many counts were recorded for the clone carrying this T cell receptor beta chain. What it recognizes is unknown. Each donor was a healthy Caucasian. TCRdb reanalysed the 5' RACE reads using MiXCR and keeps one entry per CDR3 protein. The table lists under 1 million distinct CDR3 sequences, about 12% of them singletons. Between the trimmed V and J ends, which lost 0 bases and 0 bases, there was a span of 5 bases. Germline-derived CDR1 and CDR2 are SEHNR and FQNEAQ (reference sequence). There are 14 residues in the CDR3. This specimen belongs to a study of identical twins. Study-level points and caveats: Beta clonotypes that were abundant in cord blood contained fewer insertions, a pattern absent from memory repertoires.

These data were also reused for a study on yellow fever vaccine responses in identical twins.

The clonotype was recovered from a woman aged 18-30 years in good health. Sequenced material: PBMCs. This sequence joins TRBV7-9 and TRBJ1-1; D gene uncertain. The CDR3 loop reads CASSLAPMNTEAFF. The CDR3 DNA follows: TGTGCCAGCAGCTTAGCCCCAATGAACACTGAAGCTTTCTTT.